The 6 T cell receptor beta chains reported below all come from one sample, sequenced in a study of shared clonotypes between healthy human individuals. Clones were read by immunoSEQ multiplex PCR, and TCRdb kept only the in-frame ones, dropping some. The sample carries 1.4 million to 1.5 million clones, 96% recorded once. Sequencing used naive CD4+ T cells sorted from blood. The subset here: CD45RA+ positively selected. Source of these receptors: a man aged 25 to 45 in good health.

This sequence joins TRBV25-1 and TRBJ1-5, with 7 bases matching TRBD1. With V trimmed by 8 bases and J by 2 bases, 3 bases remained unmatched. CDR1 and CDR2 from the germline V gene are MGHDK and SYGVNS. The CDR3 extends over 13 amino acids. DNA of the CDR3: TGTGCCAGCCAGGGGGGTGGCAATCAGCCCCAGCATTTT. Translating gives CASQGGGNQPQHF.

This chain links TRBV25-1 with TRBJ2-3; weak D call: TRBD2 (5 bases). V was cut by 3 bases and J by 10 bases, with 11 bases left in between. This CDR3 has 12 residues. From germline, CDR1 is MGHDK and CDR2 SYGVNS. The CDR3 reads CASSDLAWAQYF. The CDR3 region has the DNA TGTGCCAGCAGTGATTTAGCGTGGGCGCAGTATTTT.

The CDR3 here is CASSPGTSGTTKETQYF. Here the CDR3 DNA reads TGCGCCAGCAGCCCAGGGACTAGCGGGACTACAAAAGAGACCCAGTACTTC. This rearrangement joins TRBV5-1 to TRBJ2-5; the match to TRBD2 covers 13 bases. This CDR3 comprises 17 residues. Losses at the gene ends were 4 bases for V and 3 bases for J; bases not matched to a gene: 9. The germline V gene has CDR1 SGHRS and CDR2 YFSETQ.

This chain connects TRBV19 to TRBJ2-3, with TRBD2 as a possible D gene (5 bases). The germline V gene has CDR1 LNHDA and CDR2 SQIVND (reference sequence). V lost 10 bases and J lost 2, with 13 bases in between. The CDR3 is made up of 13 amino acids. CDR3: CATSGLVTDTQYF. CDR3 DNA: TGTGCCACCTCGGGGTTGGTCACAGATACGCAGTATTTT.

The rearrangement uses TRBV2 and TRBJ1-1; D ambiguous. Germline V gene data show CDR1 as SNHLY and CDR2 as FYNNEI. CDR3 length: 14 amino acids. V dropped 6 bases and J dropped 6 bases, with 17 bases sitting between them. The CDR3 coding sequence is TGTGCCAGCAGGGACGACCCAATGGGCTCTGAAGCTTTCTTT. Protein product: CASRDDPMGSEAFF.

The genes are TRBV7-8 and TRBJ2-1; D gene ambiguous. The CDR3 extends over 11 amino acids. V was cut by 3 bases and J by 6 bases, with 3 bases left in between. The germline V gene encodes CDR1 SGHVS and CDR2 FQNEAQ. CDR3 sequence: CASSFVNEQFF. The CDR3 DNA is TGTGCCAGCAGCTTTGTCAATGAGCAGTTCTTC. Drawing the rest from reference TRBV7-8 and TRBJ2-1, the complete variable domain is GAGVSQSPRYKVAKRGQDVALRCDPISGHVSLFWYQQALGQGPEFLTYFQNEAQLDKSGLPSDRFFAERPEGSVSTLKIQRTQQEDSAVYLCASSFVNEQFFGPGTRLTVL.